This T cell receptor beta chain was obtained from a study of breast tumors, draining lymph nodes, adjacent tissues. Overall study results and limits: Tumor TCR diversity was below lymph nodes but above nontumor tissue. Luminal-like breast cancer showed significantly greater tumor-nontumor repertoire similarity than basal-like breast cancer did.

Breast cancer patients provided tissue from their axillary draining lymph nodes. In this sample, this clonotype turned up many times. Its antigen is still unknown. One entry per CDR3 protein results from TCRdb running MiXCR on the multiplex PCR reads. The sample shows around 230,000 distinct CDR3 sequences, approximately 31% of them seen only once. Input material: axillary lymph node tissue. The sequence derives from a female donor with breast cancer. Some clones in this sample may be carry-over from other donors' samples.

CDR3: CASKVASGGTQYF. For the CDR3, the DNA is TGTGCCAGTAAAGTTGCGTCGGGCGGAACCCAGTACTTC. This chain connects TRBV19 to TRBJ2-5, with unresolved D. CDR1 and CDR2 (germline): LNHDA, SQIVND (reference sequence). The V end lost 7 bases, the J end lost 8 bases, and 17 bases lay between the germline ends. CDR3 size: 13 residues.